A selection of T cell receptor beta chains follows, all from one sample in a study of PD-1 blockade in classical Hodgkin lymphoma. Sequenced by immunoSEQ multiplex PCR; TCRdb stores in-frame clones only, minus some. This table has about 12,000 clones, approximately 80% appearing once. The material sequenced was CD4+ T cells from blood, taken at baseline. The source of these receptors is a human donor with classical Hodgkin lymphoma. Each CDR3 is given with its conserved first and last residue. The D gene is left open where the match is weak. Size is stated for part of the rows, as once, few or many counts, or as a class when the clone is expanded.

V: TRBV19
size: NA
D: NA
J: TRBJ1-6
CDR3: CASRFGSPSGSPLHF
DNA: TGTGCCAGTAGGTTTGGGTCCCCAAGTGGGTCACCCCTCCACTTT

V: TRBV11-2
size: NA
D: NA
J: TRBJ2-7
CDR3: CASSLWSEGGTHYEQYF
DNA: TGTGCCAGCAGCTTATGGTCTGAGGGGGGGACCCACTACGAGCAGTACTTC

V: TRBV7-9
size: few
D: NA
J: TRBJ1-5
CDR3: CASSLDSNGEPQHF
DNA: TGTGCCAGCAGCTTAGATTCTAACGGGGAGCCCCAGCATTTT

V: TRBV18
size: NA
D: NA
J: TRBJ1-4
CDR3: CASSPAQGGTTNEKLFF
DNA: TGTGCCAGCTCACCAGCGCAGGGCGGTACGACTAATGAAAAACTGTTTTTT

V: TRBV9
size: NA
D: TRBD2
J: TRBJ2-5
CDR3: CASSVQPAGGPLGETQYF
DNA: TGTGCCAGCAGCGTACAACCAGCGGGGGGGCCGCTAGGAGAGACCCAGTACTTC

V: TRBV19
size: NA
D: TRBD2
J: TRBJ2-3
CDR3: CASSVEASGGLDTQYF
DNA: TGTGCCAGTAGTGTCGAGGCTAGCGGGGGGCTAGATACGCAGTATTTT

V: TRBV6-6
size: NA
D: TRBD2
J: TRBJ2-7
CDR3: CASSSPGGPSYEQYF
DNA: TGTGCCAGCAGTTCACCGGGGGGGCCCTCCTACGAGCAGTACTTC

V: TRBV7-2
size: NA
D: TRBD1
J: TRBJ1-1
CDR3: CASSLAGTGVTEAFF
DNA: TGTGCCAGCAGCTTAGCCGGGACAGGGGTCACTGAAGCTTTCTTT

V: TRBV7-2
size: NA
D: NA
J: TRBJ1-1
CDR3: CASSLPQTPEAFF
DNA: TGTGCCAGCAGCTTACCACAGACACCTGAAGCTTTCTTT

V: TRBV7-2
size: NA
D: TRBD2
J: TRBJ2-1
CDR3: CASSPRGGGSDNEQFF
DNA: TGTGCCAGCAGCCCCCGCGGCGGGGGGTCCGACAATGAGCAGTTCTTC

V: TRBV27
size: NA
D: NA
J: TRBJ1-6
CDR3: CASSLGYSPLHF
DNA: TGTGCCAGCAGTTTAGGGTATTCACCCCTCCACTTT

V: TRBV6-1
size: NA
D: TRBD2
J: TRBJ2-3
CDR3: CASSRLAEGTDTQYF
DNA: TGTGCCAGCAGTCGACTAGCGGAGGGGACAGATACGCAGTATTTT

V: TRBV2
size: NA
D: NA
J: TRBJ1-2
CDR3: CASSEPGIRRFYGYTF
DNA: TGTGCCAGCAGTGAGCCCGGGATACGGCGGTTCTATGGCTACACCTTC

V: TRBV9
size: NA
D: TRBD2
J: TRBJ2-1
CDR3: CASSVGTSGGLAVEQFF
DNA: TGTGCCAGCAGCGTAGGGACTAGCGGGGGCCTAGCCGTTGAGCAGTTCTTC

V: TRBV6-5
size: NA
D: NA
J: TRBJ1-2
CDR3: CASSYSLGFSGGYTF
DNA: TGTGCCAGCAGTTACTCGTTGGGTTTTTCCGGGGGCTACACCTTC

V: TRBV4-1
size: NA
D: NA
J: TRBJ2-7
CDR3: CASSQDLNRLSSYEQYF
DNA: TGCGCCAGCAGCCAAGATCTTAACAGGCTCAGCTCCTACGAGCAGTACTTC

V: TRBV7-2
size: NA
D: TRBD2
J: TRBJ2-7
CDR3: CASSFGTGTSVLSEQYF
DNA: TGTGCCAGCAGCTTCGGGACCGGGACTAGCGTTCTTAGCGAGCAGTACTTC

V: TRBV12-1
size: NA
D: NA
J: TRBJ2-5
CDR3: CASSFLKTQYF
DNA: TGTGCCAGCAGCTTTTTAAAGACCCAGTACTTC

V: TRBV30
size: NA
D: NA
J: TRBJ1-2
CDR3: CAWSTFYGYTF
DNA: TGTGCCTGGTCGACGTTTTATGGCTACACCTTC

V: TRBV19
size: NA
D: TRBD1
J: TRBJ1-1
CDR3: CASNRGRNTEAFF
DNA: TGTGCCAGTAACAGGGGAAGGAACACTGAAGCTTTCTTT

V: TRBV30
size: NA
D: NA
J: TRBJ1-3
CDR3: CAWSTGVGNTIYF
DNA: TGTGCCTGGAGTACTGGGGTTGGAAACACCATATATTTT

V: TRBV7-2
size: NA
D: NA
J: TRBJ2-5
CDR3: CASSSADRTQYF
DNA: TGTGCCAGCAGCTCCGCGGACAGGACCCAGTACTTC

V: TRBV10-3
size: NA
D: TRBD1
J: TRBJ1-1
CDR3: CAISADRGRINTEAFF
DNA: TGTGCCATCAGTGCCGACAGGGGGCGCATAAACACTGAAGCTTTCTTT

V: TRBV4-3
size: NA
D: TRBD1
J: TRBJ2-3
CDR3: CASSLTAGQGLDTQYF
DNA: TGCGCCAGCAGCCTGACCGCGGGACAGGGCTTAGATACGCAGTATTTT

V: TRBV2
size: NA
D: TRBD1
J: TRBJ2-2
CDR3: CASREDRGVAGELFF
DNA: TGTGCCAGCAGGGAGGACAGGGGGGTGGCCGGGGAGCTGTTTTTT

V: TRBV11-1
size: NA
D: TRBD1
J: TRBJ2-5
CDR3: CASTTRTGPETQYF
DNA: TGTGCCAGCACTACCCGGACAGGTCCAGAGACCCAGTACTTC

V: TRBV28
size: NA
D: NA
J: TRBJ2-7
CDR3: CASSLRQGFHEQYF
DNA: TGTGCCAGCAGTTTGAGGCAGGGTTTCCACGAGCAGTACTTC

V: TRBV11-3
size: NA
D: NA
J: TRBJ2-7
CDR3: CASSLDSGEQYF
DNA: TGTGCCAGCAGCTTAGATTCGGGGGAGCAGTACTTC

V: TRBV7-6
size: NA
D: TRBD2
J: TRBJ2-7
CDR3: CASSLDLAGHYEQYF
DNA: TGTGCCAGCAGCTTAGATCTAGCGGGGCACTACGAGCAGTACTTC